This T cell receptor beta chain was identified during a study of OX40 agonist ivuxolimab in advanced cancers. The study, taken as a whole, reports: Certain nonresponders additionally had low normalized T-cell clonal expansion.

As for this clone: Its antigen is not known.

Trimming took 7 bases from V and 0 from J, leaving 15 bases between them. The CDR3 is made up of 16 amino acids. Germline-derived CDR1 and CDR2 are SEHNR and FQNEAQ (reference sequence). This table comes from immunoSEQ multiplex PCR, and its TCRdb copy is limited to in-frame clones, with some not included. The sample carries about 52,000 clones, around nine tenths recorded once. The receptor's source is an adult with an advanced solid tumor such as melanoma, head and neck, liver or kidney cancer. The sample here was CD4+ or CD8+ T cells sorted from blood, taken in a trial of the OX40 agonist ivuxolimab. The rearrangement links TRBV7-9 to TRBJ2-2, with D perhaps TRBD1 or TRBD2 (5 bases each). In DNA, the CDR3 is TGTGCCAGCATCCCCAGGGCGGGTCCGAACACCGGGGAGCTGTTTTTT. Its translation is CASIPRAGPNTGELFF.